These T cell receptor beta chains were read from a single sample in a study of cytomegalovirus exposure and HLA in healthy donors. The method was immunoSEQ multiplex PCR; TCRdb's version includes in-frame clones alone and lacks a portion of them. The repertoire holds about 140,000 clones, 50% to 75% seen once, with 2% to 3% in the top ten. Sequenced sample: PBMCs. The receptors shown here come from a woman between 40 and 50 years old in good health and CMV-seronegative. Both conserved end residues are part of each CDR3. A D gene is named only where the DNA matches it firmly. The size field is filled for only some rows; it gives once, few, many or a size class.

TRBJ1-2	TRBV29-1	NA	TRBD1	TGCAGCGTTCGGGGACAGGGCTTCGACGGCTACACCTTC	CSVRGQGFDGYTF
TRBJ2-2	TRBV21-1	NA	NA	TGTGCCAGCAGCTCACAGGGGGACACCGGGGAGCTGTTTTTT	CASSSQGDTGELFF
TRBJ1-4	TRBV19	NA	TRBD1	TGTGCCAGTAATAGGTGGGACAGTCAAAATGAAAAACTGTTTTTT	CASNRWDSQNEKLFF
TRBJ1-3	TRBV6-1	NA	NA	TGTGCCAGCAGTGAAGCGGGAGCGGGGCTAAGGTTGTCTGGAAACACCATATATTTT	CASSEAGAGLRLSGNTIYF
TRBJ2-2	TRBV9	NA	TRBD1	TGTGCCAGCAGCGAGAGGGACAGGGTAACCGGGGAGCTGTTTTTT	CASSERDRVTGELFF
TRBJ1-1	TRBV18	NA	TRBD1	TGTGCCAGCTCACCACCCCGGACAGGCGGAGGTGAAGCTTTCTTT	CASSPPRTGGGEAFF
TRBJ2-2	TRBV9	NA	TRBD2	TGTGCCAGCAGCTCAAGCGGGGGGCGGGGCACCGGGGAGCTGTTTTTT	CASSSSGGRGTGELFF
TRBJ2-2	TRBV4-3	few	TRBD2	TGCGCCAGCAGCCAGAGGCGGGGGGCCCCCACCGGGGAGCTGTTTTTT	CASSQRRGAPTGELFF
TRBJ1-2	TRBV4-1	NA	TRBD1	TGCGCCAGCAGCCAGTGGCACGGACAGGGCTATGGCTACACCTTC	CASSQWHGQGYGYTF
TRBJ2-7	TRBV7-2	NA	TRBD1	TGTGCCAGCAGCCAGCCGGGACAGGGGGGCGAGCAGTACTTC	CASSQPGQGGEQYF
TRBJ2-3	TRBV5-1	NA	NA	TGCGCCAGCAGCTCACTAGAGGGAGATACGCAGTATTTT	CASSSLEGDTQYF
TRBJ2-7	TRBV4-3	once	NA	TGCGCCAGCAGCCAAGATAGAGGGGGGGGATCGTACGAGCAGTACTTC	CASSQDRGGGSYEQYF
TRBJ2-2	TRBV30	once	NA	TGTGCCTGGAGTGTACAAAGCGGGGGGGAGCTGTTTTTT	CAWSVQSGGELFF
TRBJ2-5	TRBV6-5	NA	TRBD2	TGTGCCAGCAGTCCGCAGCGGGGGGGCCGAGAGACCCAGTACTTC	CASSPQRGGRETQYF
TRBJ1-3	TRBV14	NA	NA	TGTGCCAGCAGCCATTTACAGGAGACTGGAAACACCATATATTTT	CASSHLQETGNTIYF
TRBJ1-1	TRBV7-9	NA	NA	TGTGCCAGCGACGGGGGGAACACTGAAGCTTTCTTT	CASDGGNTEAFF